This T cell receptor (beta chain) was sequenced in a study of blood T cell repertoires in COVID-19 (dated by TCRdb to the early 2020s). Looking at the study overall: Collaborator samples came from the United States, Italy and Spain and covered acute and convalescent phases of COVID-19. Subjects who had been exposed to COVID-19, were actively infected with it, or had recovered from it provided the deeply sampled blood TCRbeta repertoires that made up the dataset. The material from the prospective study consisted of cDNA or gDNA derived from T cells, B-cell-depleted T cells, or PBMCs. Where available, HLA class I and class II types were obtained from metadata supplied by the sample provider rather than from assay-based typing. Samples were obtained from the ongoing ImmuneRACE study (first 160 participants) and from approximately 1,200 subjects provided by 6 global collaborators. The sample metadata nearly always contained a de-identified subject ID, COVID-19 status, age in years and sex. The repertoires were released in a freely available public database meant as a resource for research on the immune response to SARS-CoV-2. Summary of the overall study and its limitations: How much clinical and demographic metadata was included differed by source and by participant, and the metadata was provided uncurated.

The immunoSEQ Assay, a bias-controlled multiplex PCR, was used to amplify TCRbeta CDR3 regions from genomic DNA. The study's own analysis went as follows. The number of nucleated cells in each sample was estimated from the amplification of reference gene primers within the assay. Sequence reads were collapsed and filtered to measure the absolute abundance of every unique TCRbeta CDR3 rearrangement. For each sample, productive Simpson clonality was calculated as the square root of Simpson's diversity index across productive rearrangements. The table was pulled from immuneACCESS by TCRdb, which kept in-frame rearrangements only. Such tables lose some clones; where checked, under half of the loss comes from unresolved V genes, and the rest has no known cause. D and trimming were read from the DNA, whereas the V and J calls and clone size are those reported in that table. This sample is represented by about 97,000 clones; 87% of them were singletons. 15% of the sample goes to the ten largest clones.

Regarding this clone: What antigen it recognizes has not been identified. Per-nucleotide qualities are absent, and no much larger clonotype sits a single base away.

Collaborating institutions collected whole blood in K2EDTA tubes following their own protocols. For TCRbeta analysis, collaborators shipped samples as frozen whole blood, isolated PBMCs, or DNA extracted from either of those sample types. Input material: peripheral blood. The clonotype originates from a human donor in a cohort sampled during active COVID-19.

Read as DNA, the sequence is TGTGCCAGTAGTATAGGTTTGAGGACAGGGGGCTATCAGCCCCAGCATTTT. Its product reads: CASSIGLRTGGYQPQHF. Recombination connected TRBV19 to TRBJ1-5, with 11 bases in between that match TRBD1. The germline V and J ends show losses of 1 base and 5 bases respectively, and no gene match explains 7 bases of the junction. CDR1 LNHDA and CDR2 SQIVND were looked up in the germline V gene (reference sequence). The CDR3 numbers 17 residues from cysteine through phenylalanine. Only the CDR3 DNA stays, 51 bases, in frame from base 1. Here the CDR3 is joined to the reference TRBV19 and TRBJ1-5 genes, and the full variable domain is: DGGITQSPKYLFRKEGQNVTLSCEQNLNHDAMYWYRQDPGQGLRLIYYSQIVNDFQKGDIAEGYSVSREKKESFPLTVTSAQKNPTAFYLCASSIGLRTGGYQPQHFGDGTRLSIL.